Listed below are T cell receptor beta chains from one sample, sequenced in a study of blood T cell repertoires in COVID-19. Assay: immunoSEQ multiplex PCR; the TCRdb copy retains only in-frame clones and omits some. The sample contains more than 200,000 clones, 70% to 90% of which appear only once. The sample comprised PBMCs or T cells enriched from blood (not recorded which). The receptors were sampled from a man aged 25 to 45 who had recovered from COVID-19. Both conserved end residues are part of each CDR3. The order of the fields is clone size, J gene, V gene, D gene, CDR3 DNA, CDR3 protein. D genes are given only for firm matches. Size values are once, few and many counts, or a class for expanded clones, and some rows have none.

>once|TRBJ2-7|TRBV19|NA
TGTGCCAGTAGTCTACGCGGGCCCTACGAGCAGTACTTC
CASSLRGPYEQYF
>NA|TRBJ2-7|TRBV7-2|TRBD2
TGTGCCAGCAGCTTAGTAACGCCGGGACTAGCGGGGGGGCTAAAGTACTTC
CASSLVTPGLAGGLKYF
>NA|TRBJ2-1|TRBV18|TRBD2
TGTGCCAGCTCACCGCCGACTAGCGGCGATGAGCAGTTCTTC
CASSPPTSGDEQFF
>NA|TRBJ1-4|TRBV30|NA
TGTGCCTGGAGTGTACTTGGGGGCTGGAATGAAAAACTGTTTTTT
CAWSVLGGWNEKLFF
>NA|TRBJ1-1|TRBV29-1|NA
TGCAGAGCGGAAACTAACACTGAAGCTTTCTTT
CRAETNTEAFF
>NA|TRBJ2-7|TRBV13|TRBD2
TGTGCCAGCAGCTTATTCGGGGCTAGCGGGAACTACGAGCAGTACTTC
CASSLFGASGNYEQYF
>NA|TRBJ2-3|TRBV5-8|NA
TGTGCCAGCAGCTTCGGAGTTAGCGGATCCACAGATACGCAGTATTTT
CASSFGVSGSTDTQYF
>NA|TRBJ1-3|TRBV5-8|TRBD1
TGTGCCAGCAGTCCGGACAGGGGGGGAACCATATATTTT
CASSPDRGGTIYF
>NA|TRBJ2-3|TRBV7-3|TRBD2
TGTGCCAGCAGCTCCCCGGCGGCCAGCGGGGGGGTCACAGATACGCAGTATTTT
CASSSPAASGGVTDTQYF
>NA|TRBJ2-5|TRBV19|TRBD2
TGTGCCAGTAGTATTGGCGGGGGGAAAGAGACCCAGTACTTC
CASSIGGGKETQYF
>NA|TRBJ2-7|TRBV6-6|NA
TGTGCCAGCAGCCGCCCTGGGAGCGGCGCGTACGAGCAGTACTTC
CASSRPGSGAYEQYF
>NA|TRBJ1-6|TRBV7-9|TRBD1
TGTGCCAGCAGCTTAGGGACAGGGAGGAATTCACCCCTCCACTTT
CASSLGTGRNSPLHF
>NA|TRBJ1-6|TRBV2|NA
TGTGCCAGCAGGGCGACAGGCCCTACCTCACCCCTCCACTTT
CASRATGPTSPLHF
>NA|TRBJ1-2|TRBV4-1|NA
TGCGCCAGCAGCCAAGGCCCGGCGGGGGAATACTATGGCTACACCTTC
CASSQGPAGEYYGYTF
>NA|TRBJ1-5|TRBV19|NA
TGTGCCAGTGCAGAGTCGTCGGGGATTAATCAGCCCCAGCATTTT
CASAESSGINQPQHF
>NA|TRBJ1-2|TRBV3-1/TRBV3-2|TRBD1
TGTGCCAGCAGCCTGGGACAGGGCTCACATGGCTACACCTTC
CASSLGQGSHGYTF
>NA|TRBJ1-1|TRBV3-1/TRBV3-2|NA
TGTGCCAGCAGGGATGCAGGGGTCCCCACTGAAGCTTTCTTT
CASRDAGVPTEAFF
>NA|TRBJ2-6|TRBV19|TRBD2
TGTGCCAGTAGTAGTAGCGGGAGGGCCTTCGGGGCCAACGTCCTGACTTTC
CASSSSGRAFGANVLTF
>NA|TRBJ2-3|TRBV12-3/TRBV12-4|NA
TGTGCCAGCAGTTTTTCTGGCACAGATACGCAGTATTTT
CASSFSGTDTQYF
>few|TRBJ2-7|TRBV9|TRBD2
TGTGCCAGCAGCGTAGAAGCGGGGAGTACCTACGAGCAGTACTTC
CASSVEAGSTYEQYF
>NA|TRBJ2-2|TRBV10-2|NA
TGCGCCAGCAGTGAGTTTCGCGCCGGGGAGCTGTTTTTT
CASSEFRAGELFF
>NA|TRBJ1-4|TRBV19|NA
TGTGCCACGGGACTGTCGACCGGAAAACTGTTTTTT
CATGLSTGKLFF
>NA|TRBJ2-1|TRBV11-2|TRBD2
TGTGCCAGCAGCTTATATGGCGGGGGGGCAGCAAATGAGCAGTTCTTC
CASSLYGGGAANEQFF
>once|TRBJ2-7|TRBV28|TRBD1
TGTGCCAGCAGTTTGGGGACAGGTCCCTCCTACGAGCAGTACTTC
CASSLGTGPSYEQYF
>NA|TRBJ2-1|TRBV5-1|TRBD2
TGCGCCAGCAGCTTAGGGACTAGCGGGGGTTACAATGAGCAGTTCTTC
CASSLGTSGGYNEQFF
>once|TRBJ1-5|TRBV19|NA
TGTGCCAGTAGTAATTTGGGGGGGCTGAATCAGCCCCAGCATTTT
CASSNLGGLNQPQHF
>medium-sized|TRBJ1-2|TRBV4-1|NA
TGCGCCAGCAGCCAAGGGGCCGGGGTTTACACCTTC
CASSQGAGVYTF
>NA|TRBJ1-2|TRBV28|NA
TGTGCCCCACGGGACAGCTACACCTTC
CAPRDSYTF
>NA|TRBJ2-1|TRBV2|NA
TGTGCCAGCAGTGAGCAGGGATCGGCTATCGGCAATGAGCAGTTCTTC
CASSEQGSAIGNEQFF
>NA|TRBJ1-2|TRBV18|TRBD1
TGTGCCAGCTCGGAACAGGGGGCCGATGGCTACACCTTC
CASSEQGADGYTF
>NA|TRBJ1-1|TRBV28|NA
TGTGCCAGCAGTCAGAGGACTGAAGCTTTCTTT
CASSQRTEAFF
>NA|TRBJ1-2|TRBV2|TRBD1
TGTGCCAGCAGTGAACAGGGGGCGAGCTATGGCTACACCTTC
CASSEQGASYGYTF